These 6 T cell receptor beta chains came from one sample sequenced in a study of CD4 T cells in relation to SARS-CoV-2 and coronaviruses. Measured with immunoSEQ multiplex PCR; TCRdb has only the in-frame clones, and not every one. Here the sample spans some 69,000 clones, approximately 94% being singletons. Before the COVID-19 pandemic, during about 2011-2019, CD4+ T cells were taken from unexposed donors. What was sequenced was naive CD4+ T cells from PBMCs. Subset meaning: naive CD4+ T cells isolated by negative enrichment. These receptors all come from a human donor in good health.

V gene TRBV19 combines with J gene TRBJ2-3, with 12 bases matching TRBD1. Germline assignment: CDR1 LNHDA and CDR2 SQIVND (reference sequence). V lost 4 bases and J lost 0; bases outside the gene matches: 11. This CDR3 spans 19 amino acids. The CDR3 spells CASSTPRGDRGRSTDTQYF. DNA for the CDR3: TGTGCCAGTAGTACCCCCCGGGGGGACAGGGGGCGCAGCACAGATACGCAGTATTTT.

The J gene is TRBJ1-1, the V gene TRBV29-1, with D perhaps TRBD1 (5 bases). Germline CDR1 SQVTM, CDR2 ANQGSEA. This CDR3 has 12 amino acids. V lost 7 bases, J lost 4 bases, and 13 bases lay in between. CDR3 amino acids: CSGWTLTTEAFF. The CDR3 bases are TGCAGCGGCTGGACATTGACCACTGAAGCTTTCTTT. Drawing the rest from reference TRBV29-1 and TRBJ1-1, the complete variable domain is SAVISQKPSRDICQRGTSLTIQCQVDSQVTMMFWYRQQPGQSLTLIATANQGSEATYESGFVIDKFPISRPNLTFSTLTVSNMSPEDSSIYLCSGWTLTTEAFFGQGTRLTVV.

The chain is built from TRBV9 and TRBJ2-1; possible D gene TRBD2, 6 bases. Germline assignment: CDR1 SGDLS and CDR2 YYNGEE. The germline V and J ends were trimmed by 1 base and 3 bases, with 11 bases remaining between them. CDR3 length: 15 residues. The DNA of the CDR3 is TGTGCCAGCAGCGTAAGTAGCGGAGACTACAATGAGCAGTTCTTC. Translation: CASSVSSGDYNEQFF.

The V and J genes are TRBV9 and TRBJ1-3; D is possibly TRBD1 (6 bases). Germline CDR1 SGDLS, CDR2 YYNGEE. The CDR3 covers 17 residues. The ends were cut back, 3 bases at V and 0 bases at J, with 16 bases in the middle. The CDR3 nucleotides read TGTGCCAGCAGCGGACCTGGACAGTTTATCTCTGGAAACACCATATATTTT. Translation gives CASSGPGQFISGNTIYF.

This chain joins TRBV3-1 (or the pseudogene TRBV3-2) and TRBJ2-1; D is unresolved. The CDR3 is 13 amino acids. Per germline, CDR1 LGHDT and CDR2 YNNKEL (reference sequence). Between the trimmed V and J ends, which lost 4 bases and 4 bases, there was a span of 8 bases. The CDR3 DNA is TGTGCCAGCAGCCCCCAGATTTACAATGAGCAGTTCTTC. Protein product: CASSPQIYNEQFF.

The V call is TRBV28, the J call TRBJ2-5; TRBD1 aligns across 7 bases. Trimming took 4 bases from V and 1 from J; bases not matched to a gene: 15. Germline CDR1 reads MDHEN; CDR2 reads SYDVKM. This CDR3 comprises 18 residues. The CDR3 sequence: CASSSDRVLLMVQETQYF. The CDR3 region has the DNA TGTGCCAGCAGTTCCGACAGGGTCTTGCTCATGGTCCAAGAGACCCAGTACTTC.